The 15 T cell receptor beta chains below were found in one sample sequenced in a study of beta chain features in type 1 diabetes. Since all of the isolated RNA was reverse transcribed, expressed TCRB transcripts were what got sequenced. Profiled with immunoSEQ multiplex PCR; TCRdb holds only in-frame clones, not every one. This table has about 350,000 clones, around 19% appearing once. Sequencing input: naive CD4+ T cells from blood. The receptors originated from a woman between 18 and 29 years old in good health.

The V call is TRBV28, the J call TRBJ2-5; D is unresolved. Trimming took 6 bases from V and 5 from J, leaving 10 bases between them. The germline CDR1 and CDR2 sequences are MDHEN and SYDVKM. The CDR3 covers 12 residues. CDR3 amino acids: CASSLSVETQYF. In DNA, the CDR3 is TGTGCCAGCAGCCTCAGTGTGGAGACCCAGTACTTC.

This sequence joins TRBV10-3 and TRBJ2-5; D gene unclear. The CDR3 is made up of 11 amino acids. Germline V CDR1 and CDR2: ENHRY, SYGVKD. V was clipped by 7 bases and J by 5 bases, with 8 bases between them. Here the CDR3 DNA reads TGTGCCATCAAAGCCTCGGAGACCCAGTACTTC. It translates to CAIKASETQYF.

This clone was detected a few times. The chain links TRBV10-3 to TRBJ2-2; a weak D match, TRBD2 (6 bases). From germline, CDR1 is ENHRY and CDR2 SYGVKD. The CDR3 covers 13 residues. V lost 10 bases and J 2 bases, leaving 11 bases between the germline ends. DNA for the CDR3: TGTGCCACCTCTAGCGATAACACCGGGGAGCTGTTTTTT. This gives the protein CATSSDNTGELFF.

This clone was observed a few times. J is TRBJ1-5 and V is TRBV2; D uncertain. V was shortened by 6 bases and J by 1 base, with 7 bases between the two germline ends. Per the germline V gene, CDR1 is SNHLY and CDR2 is FYNNEI. This CDR3 is 13 amino acids long. The CDR3 reads CASRFVSNQPQHF. The CDR3 coding sequence is TGTGCCAGCAGATTCGTGAGCAATCAGCCCCAGCATTTT.

V gene TRBV5-1 combines with J gene TRBJ2-7, with 8 bases identical to TRBD2. Germline lookup yields CDR1 SGHRS and CDR2 YFSETQ. CDR3 length equals 14 residues. The junction had 4 bases not matched to a gene; V was cut back by 1 base and J by 4 bases. The CDR3 is CASSLTSGQYEQYF. Written as DNA, the CDR3 is TGCGCCAGCAGCTTGACTAGCGGCCAATACGAGCAGTACTTC.

The chain joins TRBV11-2 to TRBJ2-7; D not certain. This CDR3 region has 13 residues. Germline V gene sequence: CDR1 SGHAT, CDR2 FQNNGV. Trimming cost V 1 base and J 4 bases, with 8 bases left between them. The CDR3 loop reads CASSLVADYEQYF. The DNA for the CDR3 is TGTGCCAGCAGCTTAGTGGCAGATTACGAGCAGTACTTC.

The V call is TRBV19, the J call TRBJ2-2; D may be TRBD2 (7 bases). V was trimmed by 4 bases and J by 5 bases, leaving 11 bases between them. The V gene's germline CDR1 is LNHDA and CDR2 SQIVND (reference sequence). The CDR3 is made up of 14 amino acids. The CDR3 coding sequence is TGTGCCAGTAGTAAGGGGGACTATACCGGGGAGCTGTTTTTT. As protein: CASSKGDYTGELFF. Looking up the rest from reference TRBV19 and TRBJ2-2 gives the full variable domain: DGGITQSPKYLFRKEGQNVTLSCEQNLNHDAMYWYRQDPGQGLRLIYYSQIVNDFQKGDIAEGYSVSREKKESFPLTVTSAQKNPTAFYLCASSKGDYTGELFFGEGSRLTVL.

This clone was seen only a few times. This sequence joins TRBV30 and TRBJ2-4; 16 bases fit TRBD2. Germline assignment: CDR1 GTSNPN and CDR2 SVGIG (reference sequence). Trimming at V came to 4 bases and at J to 0 bases, leaving 12 bases not matched to a gene. The CDR3 covers 20 residues. For the CDR3, the DNA is TGTGCCTGGACGGCCGGGACTAGCGGGAGGGCCGGCGGAGCCAAAAACATTCAGTACTTC. This translates into CAWTAGTSGRAGGAKNIQYF. Supplemented by reference TRBV30 and TRBJ2-4, the full variable domain reads SQTIHQWPATLVQPVGSPLSLECTVEGTSNPNLYWYRQAAGRGLQLLFYSVGIGQISSEVPQNLSASRPQDRQFILSSKKLLLSDSGFYLCAWTAGTSGRAGGAKNIQYFGAGTRLSVL.

This clone occurred a few times. The chain carries TRBV18 and TRBJ2-5; D not certain. The CDR3 is 12 residues long. Trimming removed 4 bases at V and 4 bases at J, with 7 bases between. Germline V lookup: CDR1 KGHSH, CDR2 LQKENI. CDR3: CASSQSGETQYF. For the CDR3, the DNA is TGTGCCAGCTCACAGTCAGGAGAGACCCAGTACTTC.

The V call is TRBV6-1, the J call TRBJ2-2, with 8 bases matching TRBD1. Losses at the gene ends were 4 bases for V and 6 bases for J; bases not matched to a gene: 4. Germline lookup yields CDR1 MNHNS and CDR2 SASEGT. The CDR3 runs to 14 residues. CDR3 amino acids: CASSVVQGAGELFF. In nucleotides, the CDR3 is TGTGCCAGCAGTGTCGTACAGGGGGCCGGGGAGCTGTTTTTT.

The sample holds a few counts of this clone. The chain combines TRBV4-1 with TRBJ2-3; 15 bases match TRBD2. The V gene end was trimmed by 2 bases and the J gene end by 4 bases; junction bases not matched to a gene: 4. The CDR3 is made up of 17 amino acids. The germline gives CDR1 MGHRA, CDR2 YSYEKL. The DNA of the CDR3 is TGCGCCAGCAGCCAACTTAGGACTAGCGGGGGGGCAGATACGCAGTATTTT. Amino acid sequence: CASSQLRTSGGADTQYF.

V is TRBV5-1 and J is TRBJ2-7; the D gene is possibly TRBD1 (5 bases). The V and J ends lost 4 bases and 1 base respectively, with 9 bases between them. Germline assignment: CDR1 SGHRS and CDR2 YFSETQ. This CDR3 has 13 amino acids. The CDR3 coding sequence is TGCGCCAGCAGCCCGACAGAATCCTACGAGCAGTACTTC. It is translated as CASSPTESYEQYF. Looking up the rest from reference TRBV5-1 and TRBJ2-7 gives the full variable domain: KAGVTQTPRYLIKTRGQQVTLSCSPISGHRSVSWYQQTPGQGLQFLFEYFSETQRNKGNFPGRFSGRQFSNSRSEMNVSTLELGDSALYLCASSPTESYEQYFGPGTRLTVT.

For the CDR3, the DNA is TGCGCCAGCAGTCGCACAACATCGGAGGGGTCGGGCTCCTACGAGCAGTACTTC. This gives the protein CASSRTTSEGSGSYEQYF. This chain links TRBV23-1 with TRBJ2-7, with D perhaps matching TRBD2 (6 bases). TRBV23-1 is an open reading frame, and its role is uncertain. This CDR3 spans 18 amino acids. V was shortened by 4 bases and J by 0 bases, with 22 bases between the two germline ends.

This rearrangement joins TRBV30 to TRBJ2-7, with D perhaps TRBD1 (6 bases). Germline V gene sequence: CDR1 GTSNPN, CDR2 SVGIG (reference sequence). The CDR3 has 13 amino acids. Trimming cost V 2 bases and J 1 base, with 9 bases left between them. CDR3 sequence: CAWSPDRSYEQYF. CDR3 sequence (DNA): TGTGCCTGGAGTCCGGACAGATCCTACGAGCAGTACTTC.

This rearrangement joins TRBV7-3 to TRBJ1-1; TRBD1 matches at 9 bases. With V trimmed by 5 bases and J by 6 bases, 7 bases remained unmatched. This CDR3 is built from 14 residues. The germline V gene encodes CDR1 SGHTA and CDR2 FQGTGA. The CDR3 is CASSLGTGRAEAFF. The CDR3 DNA follows: TGTGCCAGCAGCCTCGGGACAGGGAGGGCTGAAGCTTTCTTT. Complete variable domain (other parts from reference TRBV7-3 and TRBJ1-1): GAGVSQTPSNKVTEKGKYVELRCDPISGHTALYWYRQSLGQGPEFLIYFQGTGAADDSGLPNDRFFAVRPEGSVSTLKIQRTERGDSAVYLCASSLGTGRAEAFFGQGTRLTVV.